This T cell receptor (beta chain) was retrieved from a study of spatial heterogeneity in lung cancer. This clonotype was recorded a few times. TCRdb reanalysed the 5' RACE reads using MiXCR and keeps one entry per CDR3 protein. Among 50,000 to 65,000 distinct CDR3 sequences, less than 10% were seen once, and the ten largest hold roughly 15%. Germline V gene lookup returns CDR1 MDHEN and CDR2 SYDVKM. The CDR3 consists of 15 residues. The V and J ends lost 5 bases and 6 bases, in that order; junction bases with no gene match: 7. As to time point: sample taken at primary tumor resection. Whole RNA came from tumor, nontumor lung or frozen PBMC and was sequenced without being sorted.

Sequenced material: PBMCs, taken at surgery. The TCR originated in a female donor with early-stage non-small cell lung cancer. The chain employs TRBV28 and TRBJ2-1; 10 bases match TRBD1. The CDR3 loop is CASSRPGTGANEQFF. CDR3 bases: TGTGCCAGCAGTAGACCCGGGACAGGGGCCAATGAGCAGTTCTTC.